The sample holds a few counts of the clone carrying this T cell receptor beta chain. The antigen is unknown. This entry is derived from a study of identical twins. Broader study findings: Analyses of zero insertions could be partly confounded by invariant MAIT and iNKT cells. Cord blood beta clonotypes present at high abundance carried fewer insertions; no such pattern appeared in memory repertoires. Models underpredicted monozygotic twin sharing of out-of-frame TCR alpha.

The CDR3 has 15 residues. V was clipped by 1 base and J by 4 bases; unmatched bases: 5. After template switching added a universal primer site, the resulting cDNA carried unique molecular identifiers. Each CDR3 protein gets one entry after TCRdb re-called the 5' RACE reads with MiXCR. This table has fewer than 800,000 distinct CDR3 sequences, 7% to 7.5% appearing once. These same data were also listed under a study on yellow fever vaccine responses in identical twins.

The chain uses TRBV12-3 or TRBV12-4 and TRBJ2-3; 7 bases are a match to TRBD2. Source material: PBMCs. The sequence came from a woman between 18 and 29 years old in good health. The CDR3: CASSLGGGSADTQYF. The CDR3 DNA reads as TGTGCCAGCAGTTTAGGGGGCGGGAGTGCAGATACGCAGTATTTT.